These 20 T cell receptor beta chains were all obtained from the same sample, sequenced in a study of blood T cells in healthy people across ages. Next came a second PCR, run for about 7 to 12 cycles, which used a sample-barcoded 5' primer along with a J-beta primer mix. From the 5' RACE reads, TCRdb called clonotypes with MiXCR, one entry per CDR3 protein. The data show over a million distinct CDR3 sequences, 35% to 45% seen once. Sequences were obtained from blood. These receptors originate from a woman aged 18-29 years in good health.

In its sample, this clonotype was seen once. The chain employs TRBV20-1 and TRBJ1-1; D might be TRBD1 (6 bases). CDR1 is DFQATT, CDR2 SNEGSKA, per germline (reference sequence). The CDR3 runs to 13 residues. Trimming took off 5 bases at V and 5 bases at J, with 15 bases between the two ends. CDR3 DNA: TGCAGTGCTGGAGTTCAGGGGAGGACTGAAGCTTTCTTT. Its translation is CSAGVQGRTEAFF.

This clonotype was picked up one time. This sequence joins TRBV29-1 and TRBJ1-1, with 9 bases that match TRBD1. Germline V gene sequence: CDR1 SQVTM, CDR2 ANQGSEA. This CDR3 spans 12 amino acids. V lost 8 bases and J lost 7; bases outside the gene matches: 8. The CDR3 DNA sequence: TGCAGCTGCACAGGGGGCTTCGGTGAAGCTTTCTTT. Amino acid sequence: CSCTGGFGEAFF. The full variable domain, its missing parts supplied by reference TRBV29-1 and TRBJ1-1, is SAVISQKPSRDICQRGTSLTIQCQVDSQVTMMFWYRQQPGQSLTLIATANQGSEATYESGFVIDKFPISRPNLTFSTLTVSNMSPEDSSIYLCSCTGGFGEAFFGQGTRLTVV.

CDR3 nucleotides: TGTGCCAGCAGTTCAGACGGGAGTTCCAATGAGCAGTTCTTC. Protein sequence: CASSSDGSSNEQFF. The chain carries TRBV7-2 and TRBJ2-1; tentative D call: TRBD2 (6 bases). The germline gives CDR1 SGHTA, CDR2 FQGNSA. The V end lost 6 bases, the J end lost 6 bases, and 15 bases lay between the germline ends. This CDR3 is built from 14 residues.

The chain is built from TRBV11-2 and TRBJ2-7; 9 bases line up with TRBD1. Per germline, CDR1 SGHAT and CDR2 FQNNGV. The CDR3 spans 14 residues. Trimming removed 5 bases from V and 6 bases from J; junction bases left unmatched: 8. CDR3 sequence: CASSESGTGFEQYF. The DNA for the CDR3 is TGTGCCAGCAGCGAATCCGGGACAGGGTTCGAGCAGTACTTC.

The chain combines TRBV10-3 with TRBJ1-2, with TRBD1 identical over 7 bases. There are 14 residues in the CDR3. J gave up 3 bases and V 2 bases, and 3 bases lay outside the gene matches. Germline values: CDR1 ENHRY, CDR2 SYGVKD. CDR3 DNA: TGTGCCATCAGTGAGCCCGACAGGGACTATGGCTACACCTTC. Amino acids: CAISEPDRDYGYTF.

The rearrangement joins TRBV7-9 to TRBJ2-4; D is perhaps TRBD1 (6 bases). The J call may be in error: the DNA end matches TRBJ2-7 better. In germline, CDR1 is SEHNR, CDR2 FQNEAQ (reference sequence). CDR3 length equals 16 residues. The CDR3 DNA is TGTGCCAGCAGCTTAGCCGGGCATGACAGGCCCGGCGAGCAGTACTTC. Its protein is CASSLAGHDRPGEQYF.

The V call is TRBV5-1, the J call TRBJ2-7, with D possibly being TRBD2 (7 bases). The end of the DNA aligns better with TRBJ2-4, so the J call may be wrong. The CDR3 is made up of 16 amino acids. In germline, CDR1 is SGHRS, CDR2 YFSETQ. The CDR3 coding sequence is TGCGCCAGCAGCTTGGTAGGGGGGGTGGCCAAAAACATTCAGTACTTC. Protein: CASSLVGGVAKNIQYF.

This clonotype appeared a few times. At one end the junction does not follow the germline gene, possibly because of a read error. V is TRBV2 and J is TRBJ1-2; no reliable D call. The germline CDR1 and CDR2 sequences are SNHLY and FYNNEI. The CDR3 is made up of 14 amino acids. This CDR3 is CASSEASGIYGYTF. The CDR3 DNA reads as TGTGCCAGCAGTGAAGCATCAGGCATCTATGGCTACACCTTT.

This clonotype was observed a single time. The genes are TRBV2 and TRBJ1-1; 7 bases are a match to TRBD1. Germline loops: CDR1 SNHLY, CDR2 FYNNEI. V gave up 7 bases and J gave up 5 bases; unmatched junction bases: 7. The CDR3 is 13 residues long. The CDR3 reads CASIGTAQTEAFF. CDR3 nucleotide sequence: TGTGCCAGCATCGGGACAGCTCAAACTGAAGCTTTCTTT.

This clonotype came up a few times. The genes are TRBV9 and TRBJ1-2; no reliable D call. Deletions cut 0 bases from V and 6 bases from J, with 9 bases between. CDR3 length: 13 amino acids. Per the germline V gene, CDR1 is SGDLS and CDR2 is YYNGEE. CDR3 nucleotides: TGTGCCAGCAGCGTAGTACCACCCAATGGCTACACCTTC. Amino acids: CASSVVPPNGYTF.

J is TRBJ1-2 and V is TRBV4-1; TRBD1 agrees at 8 bases. CDR3 length equals 15 residues. Trimming took 2 bases from V and 2 from J; bases not matched to a gene: 4. The germline V gene encodes CDR1 MGHRA and CDR2 YSYEKL. Written as DNA, the CDR3 is TGCGCCAGCAGCCAACCCCGGGACAGGAACTATGGCTACACCTTC. It codes for CASSQPRDRNYGYTF.

The chain combines TRBV6-7 with TRBJ1-4; D uncertain. TRBV6-7 is annotated as an ORF whose role is uncertain. V dropped 11 bases and J dropped 4 bases, with 17 bases sitting between them. The CDR3 consists of 14 residues. The CDR3 DNA reads as TGTGCCGGCAACCATGGGTCTCTTAATGAAAAACTGTTTTTT. Amino acids: CAGNHGSLNEKLFF.

This clonotype was observed a few times. This sequence joins TRBV14 and TRBJ2-1; 10 nucleotides line up with TRBD1. CDR1 and CDR2 from the germline V gene are SGHDN and FVKESK. The CDR3 totals 15 residues. Trimming took 2 bases from V and 8 from J; bases not matched to a gene: 6. CDR3 loop: CASSQLRDRGYEQFF. Written as DNA, the CDR3 is TGTGCCAGCAGCCAACTCAGGGACAGGGGCTATGAGCAGTTCTTC.

The chain recombines TRBV6-2 or TRBV6-3 with TRBJ2-5, with 7 bases aligning to TRBD2. Per the germline V gene, CDR1 is MNHEY and CDR2 is SVGEGT. Trimming cost V 6 bases and J 11 bases; bases outside gene matches: 15. CDR3 length: 14 amino acids. CDR3 sequence (DNA): TGTGCCAGCAGCCGGGACTATGACTACAATGAGCAGTACTTC. Encoded protein: CASSRDYDYNEQYF.

This clonotype was recorded a few times. The chain combines TRBV3-1 with TRBJ2-7; D assignment may be TRBD1 or TRBD2 (6 bases each). The CDR3 has 15 amino acids. V lost 0 bases, J lost 2 bases, and 11 bases lay in between. The germline V gene has CDR1 LGHDT and CDR2 YNNKEL (reference sequence). The CDR3 sequence: CASSQEGGTAYEQYF. The CDR3 nucleotides read TGTGCCAGCAGCCAAGAAGGGGGGACCGCCTACGAGCAGTACTTC.

The chain has TRBV3-1 and TRBJ2-5; 9 nucleotides agree with TRBD2. CDR1 is LGHDT and CDR2 is YNNKEL in the germline V gene (reference sequence). The J segment lost 11 bases and the V segment lost 4 bases, leaving 20 bases of the junction unmatched. There are 17 residues in the CDR3. CDR3 in amino acids: CASSLPSGGGAINEQYF. Here the CDR3 DNA reads TGTGCCAGCAGCCTCCCCTCCGGCGGGGGGGCGATCAATGAGCAGTACTTC.

The chain combines TRBV10-3 with TRBJ2-1; tentatively, D is TRBD1 or TRBD2 (5 bases each). With 8 bases removed from V and 4 bases from J, the gap between germline ends came to 15 bases. The length of the CDR3 is 14 residues. CDR1 ENHRY and CDR2 SYGVKD come from the germline V gene. Here the CDR3 reads CAIANRDPYNEQFF. CDR3 coding DNA: TGTGCCATCGCTAACCGGGACCCATACAATGAGCAGTTCTTC.

The chain uses TRBV6-2 or TRBV6-3 and TRBJ2-7; D not resolved. Trimming removed 6 bases at V and 7 bases at J, with 16 bases between. Germline assignment: CDR1 MNHEY and CDR2 SVGEGT. The CDR3 consists of 13 residues. The CDR3 protein is CASSTTGYNEQYF. The CDR3 DNA follows: TGTGCCAGCAGCACCACGGGCTACAATGAGCAGTACTTC.

This clonotype was counted only a few times. The V and J genes are TRBV7-9 and TRBJ2-5; TRBD2 might be the D (5 bases). The CDR3 is 15 amino acids. Germline lookup yields CDR1 SEHNR and CDR2 FQNEAQ (reference sequence). Trimming cost V 3 bases and J 0 bases, with 11 bases left between them. The CDR3 protein is CASSLRGSYQETQYF. CDR3 in DNA: TGTGCCAGCAGCTTGCGTGGGAGCTACCAAGAGACCCAGTACTTC.

This clonotype has more than one count but fewer than ten. V gene TRBV4-1 combines with J gene TRBJ2-7; D is undetermined. V was shortened by 0 bases and J by 2 bases, with 8 bases between the two germline ends. The CDR3 covers 14 residues. Germline values: CDR1 MGHRA, CDR2 YSYEKL. Here the CDR3 reads CASSQDSATYEQYF. DNA for the CDR3: TGCGCCAGCAGCCAAGATTCGGCCACCTACGAGCAGTACTTC.